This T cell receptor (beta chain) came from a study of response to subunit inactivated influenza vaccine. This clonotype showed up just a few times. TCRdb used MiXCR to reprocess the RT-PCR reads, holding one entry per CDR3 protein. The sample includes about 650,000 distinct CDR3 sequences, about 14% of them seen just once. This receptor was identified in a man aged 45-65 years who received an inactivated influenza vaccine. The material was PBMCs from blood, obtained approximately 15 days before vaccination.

CDR3 protein: CASSGLILDRGQSEQFF. CDR3 sequence (DNA): TGTGCCAGCAGCGGCTTAATACTGGACAGGGGGCAATCAGAGCAGTTCTTC. V is TRBV7-2 and J is TRBJ2-1; the match to TRBD1 covers 11 bases. Per germline, CDR1 SGHTA and CDR2 FQGNSA. CDR3 length: 17 residues. V dropped 5 bases and J dropped 10; count of bases not matched to a gene: 16. Drawing the rest from reference TRBV7-2 and TRBJ2-1, the complete variable domain is GAGVSQSPSNKVTEKGKDVELRCDPISGHTALYWYRQSLGQGLEFLIYFQGNSAPDKSGLPSDRFSAERTGGSVSTLTIQRTQQEDSAVYLCASSGLILDRGQSEQFFGPGTRLTVL.